The sequence of this TCR beta chain was determined in a study of blood T cell repertoires in COVID-19. Study context: Donors in the United States, Italy and Spain gave samples during acute or convalescent COVID-19. PBMCs, B-cell-depleted T cells, or T cells provided the cDNA or gDNA that made up the material.

Germline-derived CDR1 and CDR2 are SGHRS and YFSETQ. The CDR3 sequence is 14 residues long. V trimming: 0 bases; J trimming: 8 bases; junction bases outside the gene matches: 3. Original methodology: Amplification with reference gene primers provided the estimates of nucleated cell counts. Here immunoSEQ multiplex PCR was the method, and the copy in TCRdb shows in-frame clones only, minus some. The DNA gave D and trimming, while V, J and clone size come from that table. The table records 85,000 to 120,000 clones, about 91% of them present only once. The sequenced material came from peripheral blood. The receptor comes from a man between 18 and 35 years old with acute or convalescent COVID-19. The chain uses TRBV5-1 and TRBJ2-1, with 9 bases aligning to TRBD2. The CDR3 sequence is CASSLGLAADEQFF. For the CDR3, the DNA is TGCGCCAGCAGCTTGGGACTAGCGGCGGATGAGCAGTTCTTC.